The subject of this entry is one T cell receptor (beta chain). Antigen unknown. This sample stems from a study of cytomegalovirus exposure and HLA in healthy donors. Study outcomes and limitations: Follow-up analysis later connected one missense variant in DCLRE1C with trimming of TCR beta V- and J-genes. Most likely, a cluster of highly shared sequence variants arose as a sequencing artifact. Follow-up analysis found HLA locus-dependent TCR association rates, highest for DRB1 and lowest for HLA-C. Later analysis showed most CMV-associated TCR beta chains appearing HLA-restricted.

The germline V gene encodes CDR1 MDHEN and CDR2 SYDVKM. V lost 5 bases and J lost 1; bases outside the gene matches: 8. CDR3 length: 16 amino acids. The PCR used 60 Vbeta and 13 Jbeta primers. Clones were sequenced by immunoSEQ multiplex PCR, and TCRdb holds only the in-frame ones, with some missing. Among 150,000 to 200,000 clones listed, 60% to 80% were seen once. The chain uses TRBV28 and TRBJ2-3, with TRBD1 matching over 8 bases. The TCR originated in a man aged 35 to 55 in good health and CMV-seropositive. Sequencing was performed on PBMCs. CDR3 sequence (DNA): TGTGCCAGCAGTGTAATCCCGGGACAGGGCACAGATACGCAGTATTTT. Protein product: CASSVIPGQGTDTQYF.